Following are 31 T cell receptor beta chains from one sample sequenced in a study of molecular identifiers for immune sequencing clone quantification. TCRdb called the PCR reads again in MiXCR, with one record for every CDR3 protein. The sample lists 8,000 to 13,000 distinct CDR3 sequences, 15% to 20% occurring once. The sequenced material came from naive CD8+ T cells from blood, with Jurkat cell RNA spiked in. Subset noted: FACS-sorted CD8+CD4-CCR7+CD45RA+ naive T cells. The source is a human donor in good health. Some libraries in this study had Jurkat cell RNA spiked in.

This clonotype is classed as medium-sized. The rearrangement joins TRBV14 to TRBJ2-5; 13 bases agree with TRBD2. The J segment lost 2 bases and the V segment lost 4 bases, leaving 1 base of the junction unmatched. The CDR3 totals 15 residues. The germline CDR1 and CDR2 sequences are SGHDN and FVKESK. Here the CDR3 reads CASSPGLAGQETQYF. As DNA, the CDR3 is TGTGCCAGCAGCCCGGGACTAGCGGGACAAGAGACCCAGTACTTC.

The V and J genes are TRBV28 and TRBJ1-1; 7 bases fit TRBD1. Germline V lookup: CDR1 MDHEN, CDR2 SYDVKM. J gave up 1 base and V 4 bases, and 0 bases lay outside the gene matches. The CDR3 is 13 amino acids. CDR3 residues: CASSSGGNTEAFF. The CDR3 bases are TGTGCCAGCAGTTCAGGGGGGAACACTGAAGCTTTCTTT.

This clonotype is large by share. V usage is TRBV7-2 and J usage is TRBJ2-7, with D possibly matching TRBD2 (6 bases). The CDR3 spans 15 residues. Trimming left V 6 bases short and J 4 bases short, with 19 bases between. In germline, CDR1 is SGHTA, CDR2 FQGNSA. The CDR3 DNA reads as TGTGCCAGCAGTTCAGCCGCGGGACCCTCATACGAGCAGTACTTC. Amino acids: CASSSAAGPSYEQYF.

Sample share makes this clonotype medium-sized. The J gene is TRBJ2-5, the V gene TRBV4-1; D is possibly TRBD1 (5 bases). V dropped 0 bases and J dropped 4 bases, with 6 bases sitting between them. The germline CDR1 and CDR2 sequences are MGHRA and YSYEKL. This CDR3 has 13 residues. The CDR3 bases are TGCGCCAGCAGCCAAGATGGGGCAGAGACCCAGTACTTC. This sequence encodes CASSQDGAETQYF.

By share of the sample, this clonotype is medium-sized (0.01 to 0.1%). The chain recombines TRBV4-3 with TRBJ2-5; 8 bases match TRBD1. The CDR3 runs 15 residues. Trimming at V came to 1 base and at J to 4 bases, leaving 5 bases not matched to a gene. The germline V gene has CDR1 LGHNA and CDR2 YSLEER. The CDR3 DNA reads TGCGCCAGCAGCCAAGGGACAGGGTTTCGAGAGACCCAGTACTTC. Translation gives CASSQGTGFRETQYF.

This clonotype was recorded a few times. This rearrangement joins TRBV5-8 to TRBJ1-1, with D possibly being TRBD1 (5 bases). V lost 4 bases to trimming and J lost 0 bases, with 16 bases between them. Germline V gene sequence: CDR1 SGHTS, CDR2 YDEGEE. The CDR3 has 16 residues. The CDR3 sequence: CASSRRGAGMNTEAFF. CDR3 bases: TGTGCCAGCAGCCGCCGTGGGGCTGGGATGAACACTGAAGCTTTCTTT.

As to this clonotype: Germline and junction disagree at one end, which may indicate a read error. The V and J genes are TRBV12-3 or TRBV12-4 and TRBJ2-5; D gene ambiguous. The CDR3 has 14 amino acids. CDR3 bases: TGTGCCAGCAGTCACGAAGGAGTGCCCGAGATCCAGTACTTC. Translated: CASSHEGVPEIQYF.

This clonotype is medium-sized (0.01 to 0.1%). This rearrangement joins TRBV30 to TRBJ2-1; D is perhaps TRBD2 (5 bases). V gave up 2 bases and J gave up 5 bases, with 7 bases separating them. CDR1 is GTSNPN and CDR2 is SVGIG in the germline V gene (reference sequence). The CDR3 is 12 amino acids. CDR3 coding DNA: TGTGCCTGGAGTAGCGGCGACAATGAGCAGTTCTTC. This sequence encodes CAWSSGDNEQFF.

This clonotype was seen at least ten times. V and J are TRBV7-3 and TRBJ2-3, with 7 nucleotides matching TRBD1. CDR1 and CDR2 (germline): SGHTA, FQGTGA. V gave up 5 bases and J gave up 1 base; unmatched junction bases: 9. The CDR3 contains 16 residues. The CDR3 nucleotides read TGTGCCAGCAGCAGCTTAGGGGGCAGCGGCACAGATACGCAGTATTTT. Amino acid sequence: CASSSLGGSGTDTQYF.

About this clonotype itself: A read error is likely, as this CDR3 ends without the conserved phenylalanine or tryptophan. This sequence joins TRBV7-8 and TRBJ2-1; 10 bases map to TRBD2. The germline V gene encodes CDR1 SGHVS and CDR2 FQNEAQ. This CDR3 region has 16 residues. The CDR3 DNA sequence: TGTGCCAGCAGCTCTACCCCGGGACTAGCGTACAATGGGCAGTTCTCC. Translated, it gives CASSSTPGLAYNGQFS.

This clonotype is judged medium-sized. V usage is TRBV6-1 and J usage is TRBJ2-3, with unresolved D. The CDR3 spans 13 residues. V lost 4 bases, J lost 3 bases, and 8 bases lay in between. Germline CDR1 reads MNHNS; CDR2 reads SASEGT. The DNA for the CDR3 is TGTGCCAGCAGTGTGACTGGAACAGATACGCAGTATTTT. Residues: CASSVTGTDTQYF.

Points on this clonotype: This could be a read error, since a much larger clone is one nucleotide away. The DNA for the CDR3 is TGTGCCAGCAGGGACGGAATAATGCAGGAGCTGTTTTTT. Encoded protein: CASRDGIMQELFF. J is TRBJ2-2 and V is TRBV27; D is unresolved. This CDR3 comprises 13 residues. The germline V and J ends were trimmed by 6 bases and 10 bases, with 15 bases remaining between them. The germline CDR1 and CDR2 sequences are MNHEY and SMNVEV (reference sequence).

There are many counts of this clonotype. The rearrangement joins TRBV11-2 to TRBJ2-1; 8 bases agree with TRBD2. The CDR3 consists of 16 residues. From germline, CDR1 is SGHAT and CDR2 FQNNGV. Unmatched junction bases numbered 9, after V lost 0 bases and J lost 8 bases. The chain's CDR3 is CASSLEWTSPSDEQFF. The CDR3 DNA sequence: TGTGCCAGCAGCTTAGAATGGACTAGCCCCAGTGATGAGCAGTTCTTC.

The genes are TRBV9 and TRBJ2-1; TRBD1 matches 9 bases. Germline V lookup: CDR1 SGDLS, CDR2 YYNGEE. V lost 3 bases, J lost 6 bases, and 7 bases stayed unmatched. This CDR3 spans 15 amino acids. The CDR3, as DNA: TGTGCCAGCAGCGACCCGGGACAGGGCGCCAATGAGCAGTTCTTC. Translation gives CASSDPGQGANEQFF.

This clonotype has at least ten counts. V gene TRBV6-5 combines with J gene TRBJ2-1; D gene ambiguous. Trimming took 6 bases from V and 4 from J, leaving 16 bases between them. The V gene's germline CDR1 is MNHEY and CDR2 SVGAGI. The CDR3 is 15 amino acids. CDR3 amino acids: CASRIQPNLYNEQFF. As DNA, the CDR3 is TGTGCCAGCAGAATACAACCAAACCTTTACAATGAGCAGTTCTTC.

This clonotype showed up just a few times. Its ends do not fully match the called genes, so a read error is possible. This chain connects TRBV12-3 or TRBV12-4 to TRBJ2-7; tentative D call: TRBD1 (6 bases). The CDR3 consists of 16 residues. The DNA of the CDR3 is TGTGCCAGCAGTTTAATCGGCGACAGGTACTCCTACGCGCAGTACTTC. Translation: CASSLIGDRYSYAQYF.

The chain recombines TRBV7-9 with TRBJ2-1; TRBD2 matches 9 bases. Losses at the gene ends were 3 bases for V and 8 bases for J; bases not matched to a gene: 11. From germline, CDR1 is SEHNR and CDR2 FQNEAQ (reference sequence). This CDR3 has 16 amino acids. CDR3 bases: TGTGCCAGCAGCTTGTCTAGCGGGGTGAGAGAGGATGAGCAGTTCTTC. It codes for CASSLSSGVREDEQFF.

As regards this clonotype: Given a much more abundant clone one base away, this may be a read error. J is TRBJ2-3 and V is TRBV2; a possible D gene is TRBD1 (6 bases). V shed 2 bases and J shed 3 bases, with 21 bases lying between them. This CDR3 is built from 18 residues. Looked up from germline, CDR1 is SNHLY and CDR2 is FYNNEI. The CDR3 coding sequence is TGTGCCAGCAGTGAAAGTTCTATTCCAGGGGTGAAAACAGATACGCAGTATTTT. Its translation: CASSESSIPGVKTDTQYF.

This chain uses TRBV14 with TRBJ2-3, with 7 bases aligning to TRBD2. The V gene's germline CDR1 is SGHDN and CDR2 FVKESK. The V and J ends lost 4 bases and 2 bases, in that order; junction bases with no gene match: 12. This CDR3 contains 17 residues. CDR3 nucleotides: TGTGCCAGCAGCCCGGAGGGTCTAGCGGATTTCACAGATACGCAGTATTTT. This encodes CASSPEGLADFTDTQYF.

The chain employs TRBV5-6 and TRBJ2-7; maybe TRBD2 (6 bases). Per germline, CDR1 SGHDT and CDR2 YYEEEE. The V gene lost 5 bases and the J gene lost 3 bases, with 12 bases spanning the gap. This CDR3 comprises 13 residues. CDR3 bases: TGTGCCAGCAGTTTTATGACTAGCTACGAGCAGTACTTC. Protein product: CASSFMTSYEQYF.

In the case of this clonotype: Since a much larger clone is just one base distant, this may be a read error. J is TRBJ2-3 and V is TRBV3-1; perhaps TRBD2 as D (6 bases). The CDR3 contains 17 residues. The germline V gene has CDR1 LGHDT and CDR2 YNNKEL (reference sequence). In nucleotides, the CDR3 is TGTGCCGGCAGCCAAGATGTGTGGGAGGTTAGCACAGATACGCAGTATTTT. This sequence encodes CAGSQDVWEVSTDTQYF.

This clonotype is medium-sized within its sample. V is TRBV4-1 and J is TRBJ1-1; D ambiguous. CDR1 and CDR2 from the germline V gene are MGHRA and YSYEKL. V was cut by 6 bases and J by 5 bases, with 10 bases left in between. The CDR3 is 12 residues long. CDR3 amino acids: CASSYGGTEAFF. The CDR3 nucleotides are TGCGCCAGCAGTTATGGTGGGACTGAAGCTTTCTTT.

This clonotype is medium-sized. This chain links TRBV6-1 with TRBJ2-7, with a weak D call TRBD2 (6 bases). The CDR3 covers 14 residues. Germline V gene lookup returns CDR1 MNHNS and CDR2 SASEGT. V was clipped by 6 bases and J by 3 bases, with 15 bases between them. CDR3 bases: TGTGCCAGCAGACCCCGGGACTCGCTCTACGAGCAGTACTTC. As protein: CASRPRDSLYEQYF.

This clonotype is medium-sized within its sample. This chain connects TRBV29-1 to TRBJ2-7; TRBD2 matches 15 bases. This CDR3 has 16 amino acids. V shed 7 bases, J shed 7 bases, and the junction held 14 bases outside the gene matches. Germline lookup yields CDR1 SQVTM and CDR2 ANQGSEA. The CDR3 is CSALGLAGGQFGEQYF. In nucleotides, the CDR3 is TGCAGCGCTCTGGGACTAGCGGGAGGCCAATTCGGGGAGCAGTACTTC.

This clonotype was found a few times. The chain has TRBV4-2 and TRBJ2-2; 8 nucleotides match TRBD2. This CDR3 region has 15 residues. CDR1 LGHNA and CDR2 YNFKEQ come from the germline V gene. V shed 1 base and J 6 bases; nucleotides not matched to a gene: 4. Written as DNA, the CDR3 is TGTGCCAGCAGCCAAGCTGCGCGGGAGGCCGGGGAGCTGTTTTTT. It codes for CASSQAAREAGELFF.

On this clonotype itself: An end of the junction does not agree with germline; a read error may underlie this. The rearrangement joins TRBV6-5 to TRBJ2-1; D ambiguous. CDR3 size: 17 residues. CDR1 MNHEY and CDR2 SVGAGI come from the germline V gene. The CDR3 protein is CASSPFGSAGGYSEQFF. CDR3 nucleotide sequence: TGTGCCAGCAGTCCATTTGGCTCGGCCGGTGGGTACAGTGAGCAGTTCTTC.

With respect to this clonotype: A much larger clone differs by one base, so this may be a read error. The V and J genes are TRBV7-6 and TRBJ2-2, with D maybe TRBD2 (5 bases). The CDR3 consists of 12 residues. CDR1 and CDR2 (germline): SGHVS, FNYEAQ. DNA for the CDR3: TGTGCCAGCAACAGTGACACCGGGGAGCTGCTTTTT. This sequence encodes CASNSDTGELLF. The variable domain in full, with the rest retrieved from reference TRBV7-6 and TRBJ2-2, is GAGVSQSPRYKVTKRGQDVALRCDPISGHVSLYWYRQALGQGPEFLTYFNYEAQQDKSGLPNDRFSAERPEGSISTLTIQRTEQRDSAMYRCASNSDTGELLFGEGSRLTVL.

About this clonotype itself: It may be a read error: a sequence one base away is much more abundant. The chain carries TRBV11-2 and TRBJ2-2; 7 nucleotides line up with TRBD2. Germline V gene sequence: CDR1 SGHAT, CDR2 FQNNGV. The CDR3 covers 15 residues. CDR3 loop: CASSPDNRLAGELCF. The CDR3 DNA follows: TGTGCCAGCAGCCCAGACAACAGACTAGCCGGGGAGCTGTGTTTT.

As regards this clonotype: A much more abundant neighbour one base away suggests this may be a read error. The chain carries TRBV11-2 and TRBJ2-7, with D unclear. In germline, CDR1 is SGHAT, CDR2 FQNNGV. The CDR3 sequence is 13 residues long. This chain's CDR3 is CAGSLSSSYKQYF. The DNA of the CDR3 is TGTGCCGGCAGCCTGTCGAGCTCCTACAAGCAGTACTTC.

This clonotype is medium-sized (0.01 to 0.1%). The CDR3 DNA follows: TGCGCCAGCAGCCAAGGCGGATCCGGGGGAGGGTACGAGCAGTACTTC. It yields the protein CASSQGGSGGGYEQYF. This sequence joins TRBV4-1 and TRBJ2-7; TRBD2 agrees at 7 bases. CDR1 is MGHRA and CDR2 is YSYEKL in the germline V gene. The CDR3 covers 16 residues. V gave up 1 base and J gave up 4 bases; unmatched junction bases: 10.

This clonotype is termed medium-sized. The gene calls are TRBV7-2 and TRBJ2-3; D ambiguous. CDR1 is SGHTA and CDR2 is FQGNSA in the germline V gene. V lost 5 bases and J 0 bases, leaving 18 bases between the germline ends. The CDR3 spans 17 residues. CDR3 in amino acids: CASSVEGLRGSTDTQYF. The CDR3 nucleotides are TGTGCCAGCAGCGTAGAAGGCCTCCGAGGAAGCACAGATACGCAGTATTTT.